These 9 T cell receptor beta chains came from one sample sequenced in a study of blood T cells in healthy people across ages. Primers used in a second PCR of about 7 to 11 cycles were a sample-barcoded 5' primer and a J-beta primer mix. A single record per CDR3 protein comes from TCRdb applying MiXCR to the 5' RACE reads. The sample lists fewer than 2,000,000 distinct CDR3 sequences; roughly two fifths were seen once. The sequenced material came from blood. The origin of the receptors is a human donor in good health.

A few counts support this clonotype. The V call is TRBV15, the J call TRBJ2-5; D is unresolved. The DNA end is more similar to TRBJ2-7, so the J call may be wrong. Germline V gene data show CDR1 as LNHNV and CDR2 as YYDKDF (reference sequence). The CDR3 has 15 amino acids. The CDR3 protein is CATSKSLGKEYEQYF. The CDR3 DNA reads as TGTGCCACCAGCAAGAGCTTAGGGAAGGAGTACGAGCAGTACTTC.

As DNA, the CDR3 is TGTGCCAGCAGCCAAGCAATAATTAACTATGGCTACACCTTC. Protein product: CASSQAIINYGYTF. The rearrangement links TRBV4-2 to TRBJ1-2; no definite D call. Germline V lookup: CDR1 LGHNA, CDR2 YNFKEQ. Trimming took off 1 base at V and 1 base at J, with 7 bases between the two ends. The CDR3 sequence is 14 residues long.

V is TRBV20-1 and J is TRBJ2-5; the D is unclear. V lost 7 bases to trimming and J lost 5 bases, with 14 bases between them. Per germline, CDR1 DFQATT and CDR2 SNEGSKA (reference sequence). The CDR3 runs to 12 residues. This chain's CDR3 is CSVVAAKETQYF. CDR3 nucleotides: TGCAGTGTCGTGGCAGCGAAGGAGACCCAGTACTTC.

The V and J genes are TRBV5-6 and TRBJ2-1; 10 nucleotides align to TRBD2. Per the germline V gene, CDR1 is SGHDT and CDR2 is YYEEEE. Trimming cost V 0 bases and J 7 bases; bases outside gene matches: 10. The CDR3 runs to 17 residues. The CDR3 nucleotides read TGTGCCAGCAGCTTGGCCGCGGTCGAGCGGGGGGGAAATGAGCAGTTCTTC. It yields the protein CASSLAAVERGGNEQFF.

This chain connects TRBV24-1 to TRBJ1-4; TRBD1 might be the D (6 bases). The CDR3 is 13 residues long. Trimming cost V 10 bases and J 5 bases, with 13 bases left between them. Germline assignment: CDR1 KGHDR and CDR2 SFDVKD. This CDR3 reads CATQDSLNEKLFF. The CDR3 coding sequence is TGTGCCACACAGGACAGCTTAAATGAAAAACTGTTTTTT.

CDR3 nucleotides: TGCAGTGCTAGAGATGACAGGGGGCGGTCAGATACGCAGTATTTT. It translates to CSARDDRGRSDTQYF. This sequence joins TRBV20-1 and TRBJ2-3, with 10 bases identical to TRBD1. The CDR3 covers 15 residues. Germline values: CDR1 DFQATT, CDR2 SNEGSKA (reference sequence). After removal of 0 bases from V and 4 bases from J, the junction contained 4 bases not matched to a gene.

The V and J genes are TRBV4-3 and TRBJ2-6, with 7 bases aligning to TRBD1. There are 16 residues in the CDR3. Germline CDR1 is LGHNA and CDR2 is YSLEER. The V and J ends lost 1 base and 3 bases, in that order; junction bases with no gene match: 3. CDR3 sequence reads: CASSQGGGDGANVLTF. Here the CDR3 DNA reads TGCGCCAGCAGCCAAGGAGGGGGCGATGGGGCCAACGTCCTGACTTTC.

Comments on this clonotype: One end of the junction does not line up with germline, which may come from a read error. The chain couples TRBV5-1 to TRBJ1-1; D ambiguous. The germline V gene encodes CDR1 SGHRS and CDR2 YFSETQ. The CDR3 spans 11 residues. Here the CDR3 reads CVSSQDGEAFF. The CDR3 region has the DNA TGCGTCAGCAGCCAGGACGGTGAAGCTTTCTTT.

As concerns this clonotype: This could be a read error, since a much larger clone is one nucleotide away. This rearrangement joins TRBV5-1 to TRBJ2-3, with D tentatively TRBD1 (6 bases). Germline V gene lookup returns CDR1 SGHRS and CDR2 YFSETQ. The CDR3 extends over 18 amino acids. The CDR3 nucleotides are TGCGCCAGCAGCTTGGGAACAGGGCTCTCTATCGGCACAGGTACGCAGTATTTT. It codes for CASSLGTGLSIGTGTQYF.